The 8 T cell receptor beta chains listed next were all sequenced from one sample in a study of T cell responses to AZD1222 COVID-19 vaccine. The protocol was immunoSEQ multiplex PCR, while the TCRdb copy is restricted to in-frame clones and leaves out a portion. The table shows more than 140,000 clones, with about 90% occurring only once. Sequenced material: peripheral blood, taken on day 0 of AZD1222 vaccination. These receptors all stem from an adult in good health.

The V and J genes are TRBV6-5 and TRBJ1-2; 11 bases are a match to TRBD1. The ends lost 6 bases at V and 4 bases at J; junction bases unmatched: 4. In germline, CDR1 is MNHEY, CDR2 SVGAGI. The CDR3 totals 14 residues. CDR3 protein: CASSPGTGGYGYTF. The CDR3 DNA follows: TGTGCCAGCAGCCCCGGGACAGGGGGCTATGGCTACACCTTC.

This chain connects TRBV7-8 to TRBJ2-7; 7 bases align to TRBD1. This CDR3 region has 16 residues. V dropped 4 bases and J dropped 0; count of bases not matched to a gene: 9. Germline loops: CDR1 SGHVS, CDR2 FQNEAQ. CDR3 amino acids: CASSSFSRGTSYEQYF. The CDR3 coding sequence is TGTGCCAGCAGCTCCTTTTCCAGGGGGACCTCCTACGAGCAGTACTTC.

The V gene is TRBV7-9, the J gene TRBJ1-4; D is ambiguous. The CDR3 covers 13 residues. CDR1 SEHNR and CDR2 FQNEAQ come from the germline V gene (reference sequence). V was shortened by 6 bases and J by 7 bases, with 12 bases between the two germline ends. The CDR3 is CASRDGLSEKLFF. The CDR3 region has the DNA TGTGCCAGCAGGGACGGCCTGAGTGAAAAACTGTTTTTT.

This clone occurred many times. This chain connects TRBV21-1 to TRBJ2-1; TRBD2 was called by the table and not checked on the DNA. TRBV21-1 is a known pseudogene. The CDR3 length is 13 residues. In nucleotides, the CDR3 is TGTGCCAGCCGGCGGGACTCCTACAATGAGCAGTTCTTC. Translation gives CASRRDSYNEQFF.

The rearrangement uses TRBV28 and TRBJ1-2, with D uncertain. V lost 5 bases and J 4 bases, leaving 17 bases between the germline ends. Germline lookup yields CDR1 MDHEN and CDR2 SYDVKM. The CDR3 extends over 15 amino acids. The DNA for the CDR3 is TGTGCCAGCAGTCCCTCTCTCGGGCCTCGCTATGGCTACACCTTC. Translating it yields CASSPSLGPRYGYTF.

The CDR3 DNA is TGTGCCAGCAGTTACTCTCAGGATAATGAAAAACTGTTTTTT. Translation gives CASSYSQDNEKLFF. The V gene is TRBV6-2 or TRBV6-3, the J gene TRBJ1-4; D not resolved. The CDR3 sequence is 14 residues long. Germline assignment: CDR1 MNHEY and CDR2 SVGEGT. Trimming removed 0 bases at V and 4 bases at J, with 6 bases between.

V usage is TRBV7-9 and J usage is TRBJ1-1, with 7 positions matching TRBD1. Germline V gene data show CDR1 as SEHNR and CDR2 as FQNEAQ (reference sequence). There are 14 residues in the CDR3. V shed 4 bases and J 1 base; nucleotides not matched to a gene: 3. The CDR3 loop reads CASSSGTANTEAFF. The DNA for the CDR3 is TGTGCCAGCAGCTCAGGGACAGCGAACACTGAAGCTTTCTTT.

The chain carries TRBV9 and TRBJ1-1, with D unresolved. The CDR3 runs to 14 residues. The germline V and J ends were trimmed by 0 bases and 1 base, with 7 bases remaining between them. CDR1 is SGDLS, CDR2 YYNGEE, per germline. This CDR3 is CASSVEVGNTEAFF. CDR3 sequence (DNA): TGTGCCAGCAGCGTAGAAGTGGGGAACACTGAAGCTTTCTTT.